This entry describes one T cell receptor (beta chain). The CDR3 totals 14 residues. Unmatched junction bases numbered 4, after V lost 4 bases and J lost 1 base. CDR1 is SGHDN and CDR2 is FVKESK in the germline V gene. Of the isolated RNA, all was reverse transcribed, and so the sequenced material was expressed TCRB transcripts. Clones were sequenced by immunoSEQ multiplex PCR, and TCRdb holds only the in-frame ones, with some missing. Of around 430,000 clones in the sample, about 29% were seen once. These data come from a study of beta chain features in type 1 diabetes. The specimen was naive CD4+ T cells from blood. This receptor was identified in a man between 18 and 35 years old in good health. This rearrangement joins TRBV14 to TRBJ2-7; 7 positions match TRBD1. This chain's CDR3 is CASSRYRGSYEQYF. The CDR3 region has the DNA TGTGCCAGCAGCCGATACAGGGGTTCCTACGAGCAGTACTTC.